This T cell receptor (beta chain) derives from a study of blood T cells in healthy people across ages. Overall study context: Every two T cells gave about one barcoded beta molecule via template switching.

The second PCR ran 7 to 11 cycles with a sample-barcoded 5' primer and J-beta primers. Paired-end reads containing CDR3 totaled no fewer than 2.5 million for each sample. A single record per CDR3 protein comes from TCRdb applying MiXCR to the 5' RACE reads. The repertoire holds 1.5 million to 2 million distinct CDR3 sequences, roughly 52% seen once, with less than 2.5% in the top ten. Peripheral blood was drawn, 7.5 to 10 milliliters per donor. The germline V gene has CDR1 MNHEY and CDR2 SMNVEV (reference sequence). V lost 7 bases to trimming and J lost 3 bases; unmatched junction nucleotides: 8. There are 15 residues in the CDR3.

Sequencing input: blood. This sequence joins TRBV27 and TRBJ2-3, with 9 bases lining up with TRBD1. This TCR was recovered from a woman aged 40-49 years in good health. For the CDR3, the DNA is TGTGCCAGCAATAAAGGAGGACAGGGGACAGATACGCAGTATTTT. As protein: CASNKGGQGTDTQYF.